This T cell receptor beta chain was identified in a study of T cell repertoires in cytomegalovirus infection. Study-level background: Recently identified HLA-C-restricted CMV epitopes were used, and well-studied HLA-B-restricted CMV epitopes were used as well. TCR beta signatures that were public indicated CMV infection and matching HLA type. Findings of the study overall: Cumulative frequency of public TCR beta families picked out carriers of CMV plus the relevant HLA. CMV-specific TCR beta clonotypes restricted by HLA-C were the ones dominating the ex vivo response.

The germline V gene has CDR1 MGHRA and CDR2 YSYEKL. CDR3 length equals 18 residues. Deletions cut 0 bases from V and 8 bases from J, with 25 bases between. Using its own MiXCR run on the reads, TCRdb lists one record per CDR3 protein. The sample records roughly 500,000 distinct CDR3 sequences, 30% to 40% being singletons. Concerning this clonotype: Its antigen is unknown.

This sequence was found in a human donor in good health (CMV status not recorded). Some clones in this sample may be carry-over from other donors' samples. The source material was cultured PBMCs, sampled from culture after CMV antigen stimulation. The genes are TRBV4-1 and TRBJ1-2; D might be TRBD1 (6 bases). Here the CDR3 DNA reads TGCGCCAGCAGCCAAGATCCCCCGACAGGTTCCCGCCCTCGGGGCTACACCTTC. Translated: CASSQDPPTGSRPRGYTF.